The 11 T cell receptor beta chains below come from one sample, sequenced in a study of breast tumors, draining lymph nodes, adjacent tissues. Each CDR3 protein is one row after TCRdb ran MiXCR on the multiplex PCR reads. This table holds over 250,000 distinct CDR3 sequences, 30% found once. The lymph nodes were axillary draining lymph nodes from breast cancer patients. The specimen was axillary lymph node tissue. The source is a female donor with breast cancer. Some clones in this sample may be carry-over from other donors' samples.

This clonotype was picked up a small number of times. A junction boundary mismatches the germline segment, possibly from a read error. The gene calls are TRBV5-6 and TRBJ1-5; possibly TRBD1 for D (6 bases). The CDR3 loop spans 14 amino acids. Germline CDR1 reads SGHDT; CDR2 reads YYEEEE. The CDR3 DNA sequence: TGTGCCAGCAGCTTGGATGGGGGCAAGCAGCCCCAGCATTTT. This sequence encodes CASSLDGGKQPQHF.

The sample holds many counts of this clonotype. V and J are TRBV9 and TRBJ2-1; 8 bases match TRBD2. Germline CDR1 reads SGDLS; CDR2 reads YYNGEE. The CDR3 is 16 amino acids. Trimming at V came to 3 bases and at J to 3 bases, leaving 8 bases not matched to a gene. This CDR3 reads CASSGGGGTSYNEQFF. The CDR3 nucleotides are TGTGCCAGCAGCGGGGGGGGAGGGACTAGCTACAATGAGCAGTTCTTC.

The sample holds many counts of this clonotype. The chain employs TRBV20-1 and TRBJ1-2; the D gene is possibly TRBD1 (6 bases). The CDR3 runs to 15 residues. The germline V and J ends were trimmed by 6 bases and 0 bases, with 17 bases remaining between them. Germline CDR1 reads DFQATT; CDR2 reads SNEGSKA (reference sequence). The CDR3 bases are TGCAGTGCATCCAGGGGTGGGATAGCTAACTATGGCTACACCTTC. Residues: CSASRGGIANYGYTF.

This chain joins TRBV29-1 and TRBJ1-5; weak D call: TRBD1 (6 bases). The CDR3 length is 14 residues. The germline V gene encodes CDR1 SQVTM and CDR2 ANQGSEA. V lost 4 bases, J lost 2 bases, and 12 bases lay in between. The CDR3 here is CSVGRGTGNQPQHF. The DNA for the CDR3 is TGCAGCGTTGGGAGGGGGACGGGCAATCAGCCCCAGCATTTT.

This clonotype appeared many times. This chain links TRBV5-1 with TRBJ2-6; tentative D call: TRBD1 (5 bases). This CDR3 contains 14 residues. Germline-derived CDR1 and CDR2 are SGHRS and YFSETQ. Trimming removed 7 bases from V and 2 bases from J, with 10 bases in between. In DNA form, the CDR3 reads TGCGCCAGCCGCAGGGTAACTGGGGCCAACGTCCTGACTTTC. Residues: CASRRVTGANVLTF.

This rearrangement joins TRBV24-1 to TRBJ1-5; 10 bases are shared with TRBD1. Germline CDR1 and CDR2: KGHDR and SFDVKD. Trimming removed 9 bases from V and 5 bases from J; junction bases left unmatched: 0. This CDR3 spans 12 amino acids. CDR3 nucleotides: TGTGCCACCGGACAGGGGGATCAGCCCCAGCATTTT. Residues: CATGQGDQPQHF.

Concerning this clonotype itself: A much larger clone sits a single nucleotide away, making a read error possible. This sequence joins TRBV11-3 and TRBJ2-2; D gene unclear. Trimming removed 4 bases at V and 1 base at J, with 10 bases between. Germline CDR1 reads SGHNT; CDR2 reads YENEEA. The CDR3 contains 15 residues. The CDR3 region has the DNA TGTGCCAGCAGCTGCATTAACAGGAACACCGGGGAGCTGTTTTTT. It translates to CASSCINRNTGELFF.

In its sample, this clonotype was seen many times. The chain employs TRBV2 and TRBJ2-5, with a possible D match to TRBD2 (6 bases). Trimming left V 6 bases short and J 5 bases short, with 13 bases between. The CDR3 loop spans 13 amino acids. CDR1 and CDR2 from the germline V gene are SNHLY and FYNNEI. CDR3: CASRPGRRETQYF. The CDR3 bases are TGTGCCAGCAGGCCGGGGAGGAGGGAGACCCAGTACTTC.

This clonotype was seen at least ten times. The chain couples TRBV7-9 to TRBJ1-4; perhaps TRBD1 as D (5 bases). The CDR3 has 15 amino acids. Trimming shortened V by 1 base and J by 5 bases, and 11 bases separated the two germline ends. The V gene's germline CDR1 is SEHNR and CDR2 FQNEAQ (reference sequence). This chain's CDR3 is CASSLDRGTNEKLFF. CDR3 DNA sequence: TGTGCCAGCAGCTTAGATAGGGGTACCAATGAAAAACTGTTTTTT.

This clonotype came up a few times. A read error is possible here, since a much larger clone lies one base away. The chain is built from TRBV5-4 and TRBJ1-2; 10 positions agree with TRBD1. Per germline, CDR1 SGHNT and CDR2 YYREEE (reference sequence). CDR3 length: 16 residues. This chain's CDR3 is CASSLAGQGVQYGCTF. CDR3 nucleotides: TGTGCCAGCAGCTTGGCTGGACAGGGGGTTCAATATGGCTGCACCTTC. Full variable domain (missing parts from reference TRBV5-4 and TRBJ1-2): ETGVTQSPTHLIKTRGQQVTLRCSSQSGHNTVSWYQQALGQGPQFIFQYYREEENGRGNFPPRFSGLQFPNYSSELNVNALELDDSALYLCASSLAGQGVQYGCTFGSGTRLTVV.

Only a few counts were recorded for this clonotype. The chain couples TRBV20-1 to TRBJ2-4; D unresolved. V was shortened by 5 bases and J by 0 bases, with 5 bases between the two germline ends. CDR3 length: 12 amino acids. Per germline, CDR1 DFQATT and CDR2 SNEGSKA (reference sequence). In DNA form, the CDR3 reads TGCAGTGCTTTTCTAGCCAAAAACATTCAGTACTTC. It translates to CSAFLAKNIQYF.